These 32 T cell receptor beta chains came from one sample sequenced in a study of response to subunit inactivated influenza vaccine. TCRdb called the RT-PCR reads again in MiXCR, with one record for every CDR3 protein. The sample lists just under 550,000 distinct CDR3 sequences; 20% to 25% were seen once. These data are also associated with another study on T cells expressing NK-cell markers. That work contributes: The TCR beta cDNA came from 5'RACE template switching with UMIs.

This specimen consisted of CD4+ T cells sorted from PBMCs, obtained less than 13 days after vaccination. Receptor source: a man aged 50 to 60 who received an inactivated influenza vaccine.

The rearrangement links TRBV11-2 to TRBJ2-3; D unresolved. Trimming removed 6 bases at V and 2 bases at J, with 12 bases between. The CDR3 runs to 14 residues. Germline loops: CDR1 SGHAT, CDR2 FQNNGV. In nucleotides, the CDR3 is TGTGCCAGCAGTCAACGACCGGACACAGATACGCAGTATTTT. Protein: CASSQRPDTDTQYF.

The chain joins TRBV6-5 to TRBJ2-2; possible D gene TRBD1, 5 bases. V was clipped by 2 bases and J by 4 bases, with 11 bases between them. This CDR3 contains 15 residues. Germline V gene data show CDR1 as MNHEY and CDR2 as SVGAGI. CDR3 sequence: CASSYLSGPTGELFF. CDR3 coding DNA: TGTGCCAGCAGTTACCTGTCAGGGCCCACCGGGGAGCTGTTTTTT.

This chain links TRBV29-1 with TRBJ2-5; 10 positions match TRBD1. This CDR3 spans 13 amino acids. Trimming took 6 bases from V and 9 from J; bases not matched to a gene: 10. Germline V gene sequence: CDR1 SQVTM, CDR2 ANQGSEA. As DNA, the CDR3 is TGCAGCGTCGGACAGGGGGTTTCCAGGGCCCAGTACTTC. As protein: CSVGQGVSRAQYF.

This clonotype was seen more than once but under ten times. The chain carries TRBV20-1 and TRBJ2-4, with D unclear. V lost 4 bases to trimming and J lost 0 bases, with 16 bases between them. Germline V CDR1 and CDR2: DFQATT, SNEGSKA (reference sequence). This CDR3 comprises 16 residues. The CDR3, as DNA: TGCAGTGCTATCAGTAGGCGGCAACTAGCCAAAAACATTCAGTACTTC. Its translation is CSAISRRQLAKNIQYF.

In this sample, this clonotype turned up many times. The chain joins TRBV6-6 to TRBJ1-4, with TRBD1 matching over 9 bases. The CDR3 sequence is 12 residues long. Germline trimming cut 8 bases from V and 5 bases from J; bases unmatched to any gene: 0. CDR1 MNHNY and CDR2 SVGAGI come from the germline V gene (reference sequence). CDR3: CASGTGNEKLFF. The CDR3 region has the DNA TGTGCCAGCGGGACAGGGAATGAAAAACTGTTTTTT.

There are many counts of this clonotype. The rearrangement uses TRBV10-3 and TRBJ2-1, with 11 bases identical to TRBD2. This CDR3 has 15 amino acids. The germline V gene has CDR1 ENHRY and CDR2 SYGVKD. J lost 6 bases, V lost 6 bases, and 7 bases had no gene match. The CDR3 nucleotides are TGTGCCATCAGAATAGCGGGAGGGCTGGGCAATGAGCAGTTCTTC. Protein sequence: CAIRIAGGLGNEQFF.

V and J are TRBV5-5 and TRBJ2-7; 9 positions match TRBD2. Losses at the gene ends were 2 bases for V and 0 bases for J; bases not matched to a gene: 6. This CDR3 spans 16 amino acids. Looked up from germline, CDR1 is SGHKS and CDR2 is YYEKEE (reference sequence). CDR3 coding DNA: TGTGCCAGCAGCTTAGGGCTAGCGGGGAACTCCTACGAGCAGTACTTC. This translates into CASSLGLAGNSYEQYF.

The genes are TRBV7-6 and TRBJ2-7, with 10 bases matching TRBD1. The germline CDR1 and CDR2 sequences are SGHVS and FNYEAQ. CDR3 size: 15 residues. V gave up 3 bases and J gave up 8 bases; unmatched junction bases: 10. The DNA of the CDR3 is TGTGCCAGCAGCTTTGAGACGGGACAGGGGTCAAAGCAGTACTTC. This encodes CASSFETGQGSKQYF. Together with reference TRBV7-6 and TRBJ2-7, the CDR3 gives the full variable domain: GAGVSQSPRYKVTKRGQDVALRCDPISGHVSLYWYRQALGQGPEFLTYFNYEAQQDKSGLPNDRFSAERPEGSISTLTIQRTEQRDSAMYRCASSFETGQGSKQYFGPGTRLTVT.

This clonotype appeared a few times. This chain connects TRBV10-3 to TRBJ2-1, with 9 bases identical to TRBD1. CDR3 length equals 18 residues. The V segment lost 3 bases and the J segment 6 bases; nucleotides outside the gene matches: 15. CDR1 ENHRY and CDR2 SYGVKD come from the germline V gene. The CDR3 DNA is TGTGCCATCAGTGAACAACCCCGAAGGGGGGACAGGGTCAATGAGCAGTTCTTC. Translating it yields CAISEQPRRGDRVNEQFF.

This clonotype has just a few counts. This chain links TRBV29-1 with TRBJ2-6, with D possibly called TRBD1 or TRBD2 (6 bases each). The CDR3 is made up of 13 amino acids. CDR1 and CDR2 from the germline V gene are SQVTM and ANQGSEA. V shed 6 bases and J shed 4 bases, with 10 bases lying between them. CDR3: CSVWGAGANVLTF. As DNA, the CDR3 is TGCAGCGTGTGGGGGGCCGGGGCCAACGTCCTGACTTTC.

The CDR3 region has the DNA TGTGCCAGCAGCCTATGGCCAGGGGACGAAAAACTGTTTTTT. Encoded protein: CASSLWPGDEKLFF. This chain uses TRBV7-2 with TRBJ1-4, with D perhaps TRBD1 (6 bases). V shed 5 bases and J shed 8 bases, with 15 bases lying between them. Per the germline V gene, CDR1 is SGHTA and CDR2 is FQGNSA. This CDR3 region has 14 residues.

The CDR3 DNA is TGCGCCAGCAGTCAATTGGGATTTGGTCTGAATCACGAGCAGTACTTC. Encoded protein: CASSQLGFGLNHEQYF. This sequence joins TRBV23-1 and TRBJ2-7; D is uncertain. TRBV23-1 is marked as an open reading frame, function uncertain. The CDR3 covers 16 residues. Trimming pared 1 base from V and 5 bases from J, leaving 18 bases between.

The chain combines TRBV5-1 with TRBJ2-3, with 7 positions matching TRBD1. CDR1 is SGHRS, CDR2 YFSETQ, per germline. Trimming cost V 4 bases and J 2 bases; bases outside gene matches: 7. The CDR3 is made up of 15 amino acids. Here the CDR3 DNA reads TGCGCCAGCAGCACCGGACAGGCCTCCACAGATACGCAGTATTTT. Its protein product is CASSTGQASTDTQYF. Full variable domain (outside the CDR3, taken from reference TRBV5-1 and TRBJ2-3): KAGVTQTPRYLIKTRGQQVTLSCSPISGHRSVSWYQQTPGQGLQFLFEYFSETQRNKGNFPGRFSGRQFSNSRSEMNVSTLELGDSALYLCASSTGQASTDTQYFGPGTRLTVL.

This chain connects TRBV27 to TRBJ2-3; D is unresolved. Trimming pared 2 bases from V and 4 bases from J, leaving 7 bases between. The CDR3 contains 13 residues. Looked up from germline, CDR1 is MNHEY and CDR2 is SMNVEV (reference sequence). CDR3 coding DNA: TGTGCCAGCAGTTTACAGAGGTCAGATACGCAGTATTTT. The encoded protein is CASSLQRSDTQYF.

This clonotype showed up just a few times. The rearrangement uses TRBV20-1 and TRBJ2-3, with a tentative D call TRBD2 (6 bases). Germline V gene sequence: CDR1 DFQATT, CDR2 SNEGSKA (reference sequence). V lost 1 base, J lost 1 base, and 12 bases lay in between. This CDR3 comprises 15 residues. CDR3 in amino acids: CSARARLVRTDTQYF. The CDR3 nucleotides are TGCAGTGCTAGAGCCCGACTAGTTCGCACAGATACGCAGTATTTT.

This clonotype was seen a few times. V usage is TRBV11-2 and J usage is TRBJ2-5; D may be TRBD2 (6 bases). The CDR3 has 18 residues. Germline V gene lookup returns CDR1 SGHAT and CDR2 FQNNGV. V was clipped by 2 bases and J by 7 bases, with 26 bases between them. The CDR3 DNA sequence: TGTGCCAGCAGCTTAAGATCAGCACTAGCCGCCGGGGATTCGACCCAGTACTTC. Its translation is CASSLRSALAAGDSTQYF.

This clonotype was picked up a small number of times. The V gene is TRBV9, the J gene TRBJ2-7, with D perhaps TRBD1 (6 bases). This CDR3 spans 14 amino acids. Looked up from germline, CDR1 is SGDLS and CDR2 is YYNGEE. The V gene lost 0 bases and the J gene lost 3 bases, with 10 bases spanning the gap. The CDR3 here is CASSVALGGYEQYF. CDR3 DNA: TGTGCCAGCAGCGTAGCGTTAGGGGGCTACGAGCAGTACTTC.

Written as DNA, the CDR3 is TGCGCCAGCAGCTTGAAAGGGTATGGTACACGCTCCTACAATGAGCAGTTCTTC. Protein sequence: CASSLKGYGTRSYNEQFF. The chain is built from TRBV5-1 and TRBJ2-1; no firm D call. From germline, CDR1 is SGHRS and CDR2 YFSETQ. Trimming shortened V by 1 base and J by 0 bases, and 17 bases separated the two germline ends. The CDR3 runs to 18 residues. The complete variable domain, with remaining parts taken from reference TRBV5-1 and TRBJ2-1, reads KAGVTQTPRYLIKTRGQQVTLSCSPISGHRSVSWYQQTPGQGLQFLFEYFSETQRNKGNFPGRFSGRQFSNSRSEMNVSTLELGDSALYLCASSLKGYGTRSYNEQFFGPGTRLTVL.

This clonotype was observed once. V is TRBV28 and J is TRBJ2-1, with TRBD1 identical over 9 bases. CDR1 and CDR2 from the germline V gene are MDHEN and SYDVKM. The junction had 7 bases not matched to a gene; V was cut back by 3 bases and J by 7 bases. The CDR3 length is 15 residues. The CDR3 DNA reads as TGTGCCAGCAGTTTTCGGGACAGGGTCTGGAATGAGCAGTTCTTC. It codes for CASSFRDRVWNEQFF.

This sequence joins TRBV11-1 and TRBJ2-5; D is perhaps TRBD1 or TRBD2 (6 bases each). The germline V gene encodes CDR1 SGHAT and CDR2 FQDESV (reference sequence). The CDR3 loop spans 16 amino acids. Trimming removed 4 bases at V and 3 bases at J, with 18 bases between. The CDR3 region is CASSSSPGAGKETQYF. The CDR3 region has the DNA TGTGCCAGCAGCTCGTCACCGGGGGCCGGAAAAGAGACCCAGTACTTC.

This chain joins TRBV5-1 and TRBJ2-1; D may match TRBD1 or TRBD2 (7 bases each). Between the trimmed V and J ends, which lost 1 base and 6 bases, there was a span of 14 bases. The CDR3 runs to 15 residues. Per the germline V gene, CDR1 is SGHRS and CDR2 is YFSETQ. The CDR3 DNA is TGCGCCAGCAGCTTGCCAGGGGGGGTTTCCAATGAGCAGTTCTTC. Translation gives CASSLPGGVSNEQFF.

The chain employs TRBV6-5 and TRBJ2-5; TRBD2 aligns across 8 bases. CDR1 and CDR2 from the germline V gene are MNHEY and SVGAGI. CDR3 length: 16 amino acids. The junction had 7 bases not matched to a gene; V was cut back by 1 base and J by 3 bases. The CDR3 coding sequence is TGTGCCAGCAGTTACTTCCTAGCGGGCAGAAAAGAGACCCAGTACTTC. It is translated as CASSYFLAGRKETQYF.

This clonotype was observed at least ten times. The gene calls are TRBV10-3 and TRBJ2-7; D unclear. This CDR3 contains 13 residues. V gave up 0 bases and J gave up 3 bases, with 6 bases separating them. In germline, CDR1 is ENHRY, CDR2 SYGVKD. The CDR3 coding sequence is TGTGCCATCAGTGAGTCTGCCTACTACGAGCAGTACTTC. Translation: CAISESAYYEQYF.

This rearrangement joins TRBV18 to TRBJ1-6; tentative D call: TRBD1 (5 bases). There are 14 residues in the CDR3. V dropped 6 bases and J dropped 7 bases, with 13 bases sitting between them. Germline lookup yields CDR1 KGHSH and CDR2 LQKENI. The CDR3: CASSNDWGNSPLHF. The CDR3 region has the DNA TGTGCCAGCTCGAACGACTGGGGGAATTCACCCCTCCACTTT.

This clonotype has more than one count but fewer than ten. CDR3 region: CSVVDISYEQYF. The CDR3 coding sequence is TGCAGCGTTGTGGACATCTCCTACGAGCAGTACTTC. The chain is built from TRBV29-1 and TRBJ2-7, with D perhaps matching TRBD1 (5 bases). The ends were cut back, 4 bases at V and 0 bases at J, with 7 bases in the middle. CDR1 SQVTM and CDR2 ANQGSEA come from the germline V gene. This CDR3 has 12 amino acids.

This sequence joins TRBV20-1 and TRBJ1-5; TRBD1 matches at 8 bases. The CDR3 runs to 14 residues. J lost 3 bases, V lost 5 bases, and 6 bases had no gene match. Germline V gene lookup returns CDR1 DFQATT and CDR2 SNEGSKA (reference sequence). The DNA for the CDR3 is TGCAGTGCTCTACAGGGGGGTCACAATCAGCCCCAGCATTTT. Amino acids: CSALQGGHNQPQHF.

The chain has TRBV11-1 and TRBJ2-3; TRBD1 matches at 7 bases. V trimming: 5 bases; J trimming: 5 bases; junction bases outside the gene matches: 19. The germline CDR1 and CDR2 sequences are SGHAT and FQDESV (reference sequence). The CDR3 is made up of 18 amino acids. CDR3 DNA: TGTGCCAGCAGCGCACGTCTACCGGGACAGAAAGTAGTAGATACGCAGTATTTT. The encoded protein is CASSARLPGQKVVDTQYF.

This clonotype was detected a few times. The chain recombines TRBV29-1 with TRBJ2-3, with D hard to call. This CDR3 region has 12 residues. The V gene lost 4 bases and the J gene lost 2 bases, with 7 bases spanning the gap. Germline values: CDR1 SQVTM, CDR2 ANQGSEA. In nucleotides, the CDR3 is TGCAGCGTTGGGACGGCCACAGATACGCAGTATTTT. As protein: CSVGTATDTQYF.

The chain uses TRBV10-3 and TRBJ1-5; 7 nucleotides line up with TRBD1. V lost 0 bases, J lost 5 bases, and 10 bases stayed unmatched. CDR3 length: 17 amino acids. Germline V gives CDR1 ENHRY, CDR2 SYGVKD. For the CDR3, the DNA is TGTGCCATCAGTGAGTCGACTCTTCGGGACAGAGATCAGCCCCAGCATTTT. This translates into CAISESTLRDRDQPQHF.

This CDR3 is CASRSPGQGLQETQYF. The CDR3 DNA sequence: TGTGCCAGCAGAAGTCCGGGACAGGGGCTGCAAGAGACCCAGTACTTC. The chain couples TRBV28 to TRBJ2-5, with 10 bases matching TRBD1. Looked up from germline, CDR1 is MDHEN and CDR2 is SYDVKM. The trim removed 6 bases at V and 2 bases at J, leaving 9 bases unmatched. The CDR3 totals 16 residues. Full variable domain (outside the CDR3, taken from reference TRBV28 and TRBJ2-5): DVKVTQSSRYLVKRTGEKVFLECVQDMDHENMFWYRQDPGLGLRLIYFSYDVKMKEKGDIPEGYSVSREKKERFSLILESASTNQTSMYLCASRSPGQGLQETQYFGPGTRLLVL.

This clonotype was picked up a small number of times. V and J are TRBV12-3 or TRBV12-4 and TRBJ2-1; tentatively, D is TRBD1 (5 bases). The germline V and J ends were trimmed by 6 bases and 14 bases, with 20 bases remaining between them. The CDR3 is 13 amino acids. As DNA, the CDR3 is TGTGCCAGCAGCCCCATTGCGCGCGTAGGGGAGTTCTTC. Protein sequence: CASSPIARVGEFF.

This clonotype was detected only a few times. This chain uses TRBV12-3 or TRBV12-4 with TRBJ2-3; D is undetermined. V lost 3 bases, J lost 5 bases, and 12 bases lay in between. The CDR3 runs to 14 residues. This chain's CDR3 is CASSFSARVDTQYF. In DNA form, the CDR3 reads TGTGCCAGCAGTTTCAGTGCCCGGGTAGATACGCAGTATTTT.